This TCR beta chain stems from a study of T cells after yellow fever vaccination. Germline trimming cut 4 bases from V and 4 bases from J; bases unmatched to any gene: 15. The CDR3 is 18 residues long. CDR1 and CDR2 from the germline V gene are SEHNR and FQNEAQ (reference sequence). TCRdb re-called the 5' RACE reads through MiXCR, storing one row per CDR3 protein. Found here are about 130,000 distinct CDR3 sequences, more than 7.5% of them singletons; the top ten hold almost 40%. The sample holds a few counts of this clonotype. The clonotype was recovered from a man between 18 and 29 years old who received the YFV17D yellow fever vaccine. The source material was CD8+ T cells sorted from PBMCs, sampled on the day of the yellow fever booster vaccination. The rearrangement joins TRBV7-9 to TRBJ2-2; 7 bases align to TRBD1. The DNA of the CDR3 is TGTGCCAGCAGCTATACCGCCGGGACAGCGTCCTTCACCGGGGAGCTGTTTTTT. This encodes CASSYTAGTASFTGELFF.